This T cell receptor beta chain was identified in a study of shared clonotypes between healthy human individuals. The table came from immunoSEQ multiplex PCR; TCRdb's copy has only in-frame clones and leaves some out. The sample has approximately 1.9 million clones; 80% to 95% are singletons. The CDR3 has 11 residues. Between the trimmed V and J ends, which lost 0 bases and 10 bases, there was a span of 4 bases. Germline CDR1 and CDR2: MGHRA and YSYEKL. CD45RO-negative cells were positively selected for CCR7, leaving out terminally differentiated effector memory CD45RA+ cells. Within Nashville, Tennessee resided all donors, each a Caucasian adult.

The sequence was collected from a man aged 18 to 30 in good health. Some clones in this sample may be carry-over from other donors' samples. The specimen was naive CD8+ T cells from PBMCs. The chain joins TRBV4-1 to TRBJ2-1; no definite D call. CDR3 region: CASSQDPEQFF. The CDR3 DNA reads as TGCGCCAGCAGCCAAGATCCCGAGCAGTTCTTC.